The next 9 T cell receptor beta chains were all read from a single sample in a study of Graves' ophthalmopathy and Graves' hyperthyroidism (dated by TCRdb to 2017 to 2018). For sequencing, an Illumina HiSeq 2000 was employed. TCR beta CDR3 regions were amplified from RNA transcripts for repertoire sequencing. The first round of RT-PCR was done with HTBI primers and the Qiagen OneStep RT-PCR kit, and was followed by a second round of multiplex PCR, then size selection and purification. Through fastp at Q25 and MiXCR, TCRdb rebuilt clones from the public reads, retaining in-frame beta chains. Every CDR3 protein is listed once, alongside the most common genes and DNA of its rows. This sample holds hundreds of thousands of distinct CDR3 sequences; around 40% were observed only once. The ten largest account for approximately 43% of the sample. Input material: peripheral blood. These receptors all stem from an adult man with Graves' ophthalmopathy.

The CDR3 DNA follows: TGTGCCAGCAGCCAAGATTCAATACCGGGCGAGCAGTACTTC. It codes for CASSQDSIPGEQYF. The rearrangement links TRBV4-2 to TRBJ2-7; D gene uncertain. Germline V gives CDR1 LGHNA, CDR2 YNFKEQ. There are 14 residues in the CDR3. V was shortened by 0 bases and J by 6 bases, with 12 bases between the two germline ends.

The chain's CDR3 is CASSVIVRGHETQYF. In DNA, the CDR3 is TGTGCCAGCAGCGTAATCGTAAGGGGACACGAGACCCAGTACTTC. This sequence joins TRBV9 and TRBJ2-5; perhaps TRBD1 as D (6 bases). In germline, CDR1 is SGDLS, CDR2 YYNGEE. This CDR3 contains 15 residues. Trimming removed 1 base from V and 5 bases from J, with 15 bases in between.

This clonotype was detected many times. The rearrangement uses TRBV15 and TRBJ2-7; 7 nucleotides match TRBD2. Trimming cost V 1 base and J 0 bases; bases outside gene matches: 6. Germline V gene sequence: CDR1 LNHNV, CDR2 YYDKDF (reference sequence). The CDR3 extends over 16 amino acids. The CDR3, as DNA: TGTGCCACCAGCAGAGTTAGCGGGTCCCACTCCTACGAGCAGTACTTC. This translates into CATSRVSGSHSYEQYF.

This clonotype has at least ten counts. V and J are TRBV14 and TRBJ2-5; no clear D. The CDR3 contains 15 residues. Germline V gives CDR1 SGHDN, CDR2 FVKESK. V gave up 1 base and J gave up 0 bases, with 9 bases separating them. CDR3: CASSQAPSYQETQYF. The CDR3 DNA reads as TGTGCCAGCAGCCAAGCCCCGTCATACCAAGAGACCCAGTACTTC.

The sample holds a few counts of this clonotype. This sequence joins TRBV7-8 and TRBJ2-7, with a possible D match to TRBD2 (6 bases). Trimming took off 0 bases at V and 7 bases at J, with 25 bases between the two ends. This CDR3 is built from 18 residues. CDR1 and CDR2 from the germline V gene are SGHVS and FQNEAQ. The CDR3 DNA is TGTGCCAGCAGCTTAGCTCTATTGGGGGACTGGGCCCTTTGGGAGCAGTACTTC. Translation: CASSLALLGDWALWEQYF. The whole variable domain, filled in from reference TRBV7-8 and TRBJ2-7, reads GAGVSQSPRYKVAKRGQDVALRCDPISGHVSLFWYQQALGQGPEFLTYFQNEAQLDKSGLPSDRFFAERPEGSVSTLKIQRTQQEDSAVYLCASSLALLGDWALWEQYFGPGTRLTVT.

This CDR3 is CASSQDRGKNEKLFF. DNA of the CDR3: TGTGCCAGCAGCCAAGATAGGGGGAAGAATGAAAAACTGTTTTTT. The chain joins TRBV14 to TRBJ1-4; TRBD1 is a possible D gene (6 bases). CDR1 is SGHDN and CDR2 is FVKESK in the germline V gene. The ends were cut back, 0 bases at V and 5 bases at J, with 10 bases in the middle. The CDR3 is 15 amino acids.

The chain is built from TRBV5-4 and TRBJ2-7, with 7 positions matching TRBD1. This CDR3 has 16 amino acids. Germline CDR1 is SGHNT and CDR2 is YYREEE (reference sequence). Trimming at V came to 4 bases and at J to 0 bases, leaving 10 bases not matched to a gene. This chain's CDR3 is CASSRFRDRSSYEQYF. CDR3 in DNA: TGTGCCAGCAGCAGATTTAGGGACAGAAGCTCCTACGAGCAGTACTTC. Filled out from reference TRBV5-4 and TRBJ2-7, the complete variable domain reads ETGVTQSPTHLIKTRGQQVTLRCSSQSGHNTVSWYQQALGQGPQFIFQYYREEENGRGNFPPRFSGLQFPNYSSELNVNALELDDSALYLCASSRFRDRSSYEQYFGPGTRLTVT.

Remarks on this clonotype: One end of the junction is discordant with germline, which a read error may explain. The V call is TRBV10-3, the J call TRBJ2-5; no definite D call. Germline loops: CDR1 ENHRY, CDR2 SYGVKD. This CDR3 region has 15 residues. DNA for the CDR3: TGTGCCAGCAGTGAATATCTAGTATTGATAGAGACCCAGTACTTC. It codes for CASSEYLVLIETQYF.

In this sample, this clonotype turned up a few times. The junction and the germline gene differ at one end; a read error may be behind it. The chain uses TRBV7-7 and TRBJ2-3; 8 bases line up with TRBD2. Per the germline V gene, CDR1 is SSHAT and CDR2 is FNYEAQ (reference sequence). The CDR3 is 15 amino acids. CDR3: CASSLTSGGADTQYF. DNA for the CDR3: TGTGCTAGCAGCTTAACTAGCGGCGGGGCAGATACGCAGTATTTT.